This T cell receptor (beta chain) stems from a study of Ad26.COV2.S vaccination and SARS-CoV-2 variants. Repertoires were generated with immunoSEQ multiplex PCR, while TCRdb's copy carries only in-frame clones and drops some. The sample carries roughly 380,000 clones, around 83% recorded once. The treatment here: around 19 received Ad26.COV2.S at low or high dose, single or two shots; 5 received placebo; per-sample allocation not given. All samples were drawn on day 63, counting from the first vaccine or placebo injection. CDR1 SGHTA and CDR2 FQGNSA come from the germline V gene. With V trimmed by 2 bases and J by 9 bases, 6 bases remained unmatched. The CDR3 covers 16 residues.

This material consisted of peripheral blood, taken in a trial of Ad26.COV2.S vaccine versus placebo. This clonotype was sampled from a person between 18 and 65 years old who received the Ad26.COV2.S COVID-19 vaccine or a placebo. The J gene is TRBJ2-1, the V gene TRBV7-2, with 14 bases identical to TRBD2. CDR3 in amino acids: CASSLMYGLAGGEQFF. DNA for the CDR3: TGTGCCAGCAGCTTAATGTATGGACTAGCGGGGGGTGAGCAGTTCTTC. Supplemented by reference TRBV7-2 and TRBJ2-1, the full variable domain reads GAGVSQSPSNKVTEKGKDVELRCDPISGHTALYWYRQSLGQGLEFLIYFQGNSAPDKSGLPSDRFSAERTGGSVSTLTIQRTQQEDSAVYLCASSLMYGLAGGEQFFGPGTRLTVL.